These 12 T cell receptor beta chains were all obtained from the same sample, sequenced in a study of OX40 agonist ivuxolimab in advanced cancers. Generated by immunoSEQ multiplex PCR, the TCRdb table keeps only in-frame clones and is missing some. The sample has roughly 38,000 clones, roughly 82% seen once. The starting material was CD4+ or CD8+ T cells sorted from blood, obtained in a trial of the OX40 agonist ivuxolimab. Receptors originate from an adult with an advanced solid tumor such as melanoma, head and neck, liver or kidney cancer.

The chain combines TRBV28 with TRBJ2-7, with 10 bases aligning to TRBD2. The trim removed 3 bases at V and 6 bases at J, leaving 11 bases unmatched. The CDR3 extends over 16 amino acids. Looked up from germline, CDR1 is MDHEN and CDR2 is SYDVKM. The CDR3 region is CASSFPSGLATLEQYF. The CDR3 DNA sequence: TGTGCCAGCAGTTTCCCCTCGGGACTAGCGACCCTCGAGCAGTACTTC.

Written as DNA, the CDR3 is TGTGCCAGCAGCTTTTGGGACAGAGAGACCCAGTACTTC. Translation gives CASSFWDRETQYF. The chain combines TRBV11-2 with TRBJ2-5; 7 positions match TRBD1. V lost 3 bases and J lost 4; bases outside the gene matches: 2. Germline lookup yields CDR1 SGHAT and CDR2 FQNNGV. This CDR3 spans 13 amino acids.

In nucleotides, the CDR3 is TGTGCCAGTAGTATAGAACACAGCGGGGACACCGGGGAGCTGTTTTTT. Its translation is CASSIEHSGDTGELFF. This chain links TRBV19 with TRBJ2-2; TRBD2 matches 7 bases. The CDR3 is 16 amino acids. Germline V CDR1 and CDR2: LNHDA, SQIVND (reference sequence). Trimming took 0 bases from V and 3 from J; bases not matched to a gene: 4.

This sequence joins TRBV7-9 and TRBJ2-3, with D unresolved. There are 14 residues in the CDR3. Germline values: CDR1 SEHNR, CDR2 FQNEAQ (reference sequence). Trimming left V 4 bases short and J 1 base short, with 9 bases between. In DNA, the CDR3 is TGTGCCAGCAGCTATTCCCCGGGCACAGATACGCAGTATTTT. It translates to CASSYSPGTDTQYF.

This chain links TRBV10-1 with TRBJ1-5, with 8 bases aligning to TRBD1. J lost 4 bases, V lost 1 base, and 0 bases had no gene match. The CDR3 covers 14 residues. The germline V gene encodes CDR1 WNHNN and CDR2 SYGVQD (reference sequence). CDR3 in DNA: TGCGCCAGCAGTGAGTGGACAGGGAATCAGCCCCAGCATTTT. It encodes CASSEWTGNQPQHF.

This chain connects TRBV28 to TRBJ1-1, with 7 bases matching TRBD1. The CDR3 is 14 amino acids. Germline V CDR1 and CDR2: MDHEN, SYDVKM. V shed 10 bases and J 1 base; nucleotides not matched to a gene: 9. The CDR3 loop is CATQGGSENTEAFF. The CDR3 DNA reads TGTGCCACCCAGGGGGGTAGTGAGAACACTGAAGCTTTCTTT.

The genes are TRBV9 and TRBJ1-2; D gene ambiguous. Germline CDR1 SGDLS, CDR2 YYNGEE. The germline V and J ends were trimmed by 0 bases and 4 bases, with 7 bases remaining between them. The CDR3 runs to 13 residues. In DNA, the CDR3 is TGTGCCAGCAGCGTAGACCCGACCTATGGCTACACCTTC. Residues: CASSVDPTYGYTF. Based on the CDR3 plus reference TRBV9 and TRBJ1-2, the full variable domain is DSGVTQTPKHLITATGQRVTLRCSPRSGDLSVYWYQQSLDQGLQFLIQYYNGEERAKGNILERFSAQQFPDLHSELNLSSLELGDSALYFCASSVDPTYGYTFGSGTRLTVV.

The rearrangement links TRBV6-1 to TRBJ1-1; TRBD1 matches at 9 bases. The CDR3 is made up of 13 amino acids. The ends lost 10 bases at V and 4 bases at J; junction bases unmatched: 7. The germline CDR1 and CDR2 sequences are MNHNS and SASEGT. This CDR3 reads CATRDRAFTEAFF. The CDR3 DNA reads TGTGCCACCCGGGACAGGGCTTTCACTGAAGCTTTCTTT.

The chain combines TRBV2 with TRBJ1-5, with 9 bases that match TRBD1. Germline V gene lookup returns CDR1 SNHLY and CDR2 FYNNEI. The CDR3 covers 14 residues. The J segment lost 5 bases and the V segment lost 6 bases, leaving 5 bases of the junction unmatched. CDR3 in amino acids: CASREQGAYQPQHF. The DNA of the CDR3 is TGTGCCAGCAGGGAACAGGGGGCGTATCAGCCCCAGCATTTT.

Details on this clone: One end of the junction varies from germline; a read error may be responsible. This sequence joins TRBV11-1 and TRBJ2-1; 11 nucleotides line up with TRBD2. Germline assignment: CDR1 SGHAT and CDR2 FQDESV (reference sequence). This CDR3 spans 16 amino acids. This CDR3 reads CASSVAGTSGYNEQFF. The CDR3 DNA is TGTGCCAGCAGCGTAGCCGGGACTAGCGGCTACAATGAGCAGTTCTTC.

The gene calls are TRBV5-4 and TRBJ1-1; D is unresolved. Per germline, CDR1 SGHNT and CDR2 YYREEE (reference sequence). V was pared by 4 bases and J by 4 bases, with 5 bases between. This CDR3 comprises 11 residues. For the CDR3, the DNA is TGTGCCAGCAGCGTTTCCACTGAAGCTTTCTTT. Translated: CASSVSTEAFF. The full variable domain, in which reference TRBV5-4 and TRBJ1-1 provide the parts outside the CDR3, is ETGVTQSPTHLIKTRGQQVTLRCSSQSGHNTVSWYQQALGQGPQFIFQYYREEENGRGNFPPRFSGLQFPNYSSELNVNALELDDSALYLCASSVSTEAFFGQGTRLTVV.

J is TRBJ2-1 and V is TRBV11-2, with 10 bases fitting TRBD1. Germline V CDR1 and CDR2: SGHAT, FQNNGV. The CDR3 is 13 residues long. Losses at the gene ends were 8 bases for V and 6 bases for J; bases not matched to a gene: 4. The CDR3 loop is CASSRTGGNEQFF. As DNA, the CDR3 is TGTGCCAGCTCCCGGACAGGGGGCAATGAGCAGTTCTTC. The full variable domain, completed using reference TRBV11-2 and TRBJ2-1, is EAGVAQSPRYKIIEKRQSVAFWCNPISGHATLYWYQQILGQGPKLLIQFQNNGVVDDSQLPKDRFSAERLKGVDSTLKIQPAKLEDSAVYLCASSRTGGNEQFFGPGTRLTVL.